The 8 T cell receptor beta chains listed next were all sequenced from one sample in a study of blood T cell repertoires in COVID-19. TCRdb keeps only in-frame clones here, not all; method: immunoSEQ multiplex PCR. The profile covers around 350,000 clones, with approximately 86% appearing a single time and roughly 3.1% taken by the ten largest. The source material was peripheral blood. All receptors come from a human donor in a cohort sampled during active COVID-19.

V usage is TRBV30 and J usage is TRBJ1-2; 11 bases agree with TRBD1. Germline-derived CDR1 and CDR2 are GTSNPN and SVGIG (reference sequence). CDR3 length: 13 residues. The V and J ends lost 4 bases and 4 bases, in that order; junction bases with no gene match: 2. In DNA form, the CDR3 reads TGTGCCTGGAAGGACAGGGGGCTCTATGGCTACACCTTC. This translates into CAWKDRGLYGYTF. Looking up the rest from reference TRBV30 and TRBJ1-2 gives the full variable domain: SQTIHQWPATLVQPVGSPLSLECTVEGTSNPNLYWYRQAAGRGLQLLFYSVGIGQISSEVPQNLSASRPQDRQFILSSKKLLLSDSGFYLCAWKDRGLYGYTFGSGTRLTVV.

The chain links TRBV7-9 to TRBJ2-7; 11 nucleotides agree with TRBD2. The V and J ends lost 5 bases and 4 bases, in that order; junction bases with no gene match: 7. Germline V gives CDR1 SEHNR, CDR2 FQNEAQ (reference sequence). This CDR3 is 15 amino acids long. Here the CDR3 DNA reads TGTGCCAGCAGCCATAGCGGGAGGGCTGGATACGAGCAGTACTTC. The encoded protein is CASSHSGRAGYEQYF.

This clone was counted a single time. This sequence joins TRBV12-5 and TRBJ1-6; D is possibly TRBD1 (5 bases). The V end was cut by 6 bases, the J end by 0 bases, with 18 bases between. This CDR3 spans 18 amino acids. Germline V CDR1 and CDR2: LGHNT, FRNRAP. CDR3 nucleotide sequence: TGTGCTAGTGGCCTCCTGACAGTTCGCGCCTCCTATAATTCACCCCTCCACTTT. It yields the protein CASGLLTVRASYNSPLHF.

The chain is built from TRBV6-6 and TRBJ1-1; weak D call: TRBD1 (5 bases). Germline values: CDR1 MNHNY, CDR2 SVGAGI (reference sequence). Trimming left V 7 bases short and J 2 bases short, with 14 bases between. The CDR3 contains 14 residues. In DNA, the CDR3 is TGTGCCAGCACACCCCCAGGGTTTAACACTGAAGCTTTCTTT. It yields the protein CASTPPGFNTEAFF.

This clone came up once. This chain links TRBV5-5 with TRBJ2-4; 8 nucleotides match TRBD2. This CDR3 spans 13 amino acids. Losses at the gene ends were 5 bases for V and 7 bases for J; bases not matched to a gene: 5. In germline, CDR1 is SGHKS, CDR2 YYEKEE (reference sequence). The CDR3 is CASRTGRGNIQYF. As DNA, the CDR3 is TGTGCCAGCAGAACCGGGAGGGGGAACATTCAGTACTTC.

The genes are TRBV9 and TRBJ2-3; TRBD2 matches at 15 bases. The ends lost 5 bases at V and 3 bases at J; junction bases unmatched: 10. Germline CDR1 is SGDLS and CDR2 is YYNGEE. This CDR3 comprises 18 residues. The CDR3 sequence is CASSLFGTSGRTTDTQYF. As DNA, the CDR3 is TGTGCCAGCAGTTTATTTGGGACTAGCGGGAGGACAACAGATACGCAGTATTTT.

The V gene is TRBV6-6, the J gene TRBJ2-2; D might be TRBD1 (6 bases). There are 14 residues in the CDR3. V was cut by 5 bases and J by 5 bases, with 12 bases left in between. Germline assignment: CDR1 MNHNY and CDR2 SVGAGI (reference sequence). The CDR3 DNA reads TGTGCCAGCAGTACAGGGTTAGGAACCGGGGAGCTGTTTTTT. Amino acids: CASSTGLGTGELFF.

The chain is built from TRBV19 and TRBJ2-1; TRBD2 aligns across 10 bases. The CDR3 extends over 15 amino acids. The V and J ends lost 6 bases and 7 bases, in that order; junction bases with no gene match: 9. Germline CDR1 reads LNHDA; CDR2 reads SQIVND (reference sequence). CDR3 loop: CASRSGRAGSNEQFF. CDR3 nucleotide sequence: TGTGCCAGTAGGAGCGGGAGGGCCGGGTCGAATGAGCAGTTCTTC.